The 9 T cell receptor beta chains below come from one sample, sequenced in a study of T-cell reconstitution after alpha-beta-depleted transplantation in children. Unique molecular identifiers were used in preparing the TCRbeta library. A single record per CDR3 protein comes from TCRdb applying MiXCR to the PCR reads. This table has fewer than 550,000 distinct CDR3 sequences, 9.5% to 13% appearing once. The sample here was PBMCs from the stem cell graft donor, taken from the stem cell graft. The origin of the receptors is a human donor who donated a stem cell graft to a child with acute myeloid leukemia.

This clonotype was observed a few times. The J gene is TRBJ2-7, the V gene TRBV27; 8 positions match TRBD2. The CDR3 length is 16 residues. In germline, CDR1 is MNHEY, CDR2 SMNVEV (reference sequence). Trimming took 8 bases from V and 4 from J; bases not matched to a gene: 16. The CDR3 region is CASAAVRGAGGYEQYF. DNA for the CDR3: TGTGCCAGCGCCGCGGTCAGAGGGGCGGGGGGTTACGAGCAGTACTTC.

This clonotype was seen only a few times. The chain couples TRBV29-1 to TRBJ2-7; 7 bases fit TRBD1. Germline V gene sequence: CDR1 SQVTM, CDR2 ANQGSEA. J lost 0 bases, V lost 4 bases, and 6 bases had no gene match. CDR3 size: 14 residues. In nucleotides, the CDR3 is TGCAGCGTTGTCCCCGGGACAGCCTCCTACGAGCAGTACTTC. Encoded protein: CSVVPGTASYEQYF.

This clonotype occurred once. The chain recombines TRBV10-3 with TRBJ1-2; possibly TRBD1 for D (6 bases). This CDR3 comprises 13 residues. CDR1 and CDR2 (germline): ENHRY, SYGVKD. Trimming took 4 bases from V and 8 from J, leaving 14 bases between them. As DNA, the CDR3 is TGTGCCATCAGTGGAGAACAGGGTCGCGGCTACACCTTC. As protein: CAISGEQGRGYTF.

This clonotype showed up many times. The V call is TRBV7-2, the J call TRBJ2-2; 9 bases are shared with TRBD2. This CDR3 is 16 amino acids long. V was pared by 0 bases and J by 5 bases, with 4 bases of the junction left unmatched. In germline, CDR1 is SGHTA, CDR2 FQGNSA. The CDR3 DNA sequence: TGTGCCAGCAGCTTAGCCTCTAGCGGGGTTACCGGGGAGCTGTTTTTT. This gives the protein CASSLASSGVTGELFF.

This clonotype was seen a few times. The chain recombines TRBV19 with TRBJ2-5; D ambiguous. The CDR3 sequence is 13 residues long. V was shortened by 3 bases and J by 0 bases, with 5 bases between the two germline ends. Germline CDR1 reads LNHDA; CDR2 reads SQIVND (reference sequence). The DNA of the CDR3 is TGTGCCAGTAGTATTCTAAACCAAGAGACCCAGTACTTC. Its protein product is CASSILNQETQYF.

J is TRBJ2-3 and V is TRBV20-1; D possibly matches TRBD1 or TRBD2 (5 bases each). CDR1 DFQATT and CDR2 SNEGSKA come from the germline V gene (reference sequence). The CDR3 runs to 14 residues. V lost 4 bases and J 6 bases, leaving 17 bases between the germline ends. In DNA, the CDR3 is TGCAGTGCTATCCGGGACGCCGCTATTGATACGCAGTATTTT. Translating it yields CSAIRDAAIDTQYF.

Ten or more counts support this clonotype. The chain uses TRBV2 and TRBJ1-4; tentatively, D is TRBD1 (5 bases). CDR1 and CDR2 from the germline V gene are SNHLY and FYNNEI. The CDR3 loop spans 15 amino acids. V lost 4 bases to trimming and J lost 5 bases, with 14 bases between them. CDR3 DNA sequence: TGTGCCAGCAGTGTCCGTCCAGGGCACAATGAAAAACTGTTTTTT. Translating it yields CASSVRPGHNEKLFF.

J is TRBJ1-2 and V is TRBV29-1; D possibly corresponds to TRBD1 (5 bases). CDR1 and CDR2 (germline): SQVTM, ANQGSEA. The V end lost 7 bases, the J end lost 2 bases, and 14 bases lay between the germline ends. The CDR3 is 13 amino acids. The CDR3 sequence is CSARWAGNYGYTF. The CDR3 DNA sequence: TGCAGCGCCAGGTGGGCAGGGAACTATGGCTACACCTTC.

This clonotype was counted only a few times. This rearrangement joins TRBV12-3 or TRBV12-4 to TRBJ2-5; the match to TRBD2 covers 12 bases. The length of the CDR3 is 16 residues. Unmatched junction bases numbered 11, after V lost 8 bases and J lost 4 bases. CDR3 DNA sequence: TGTGCCAGCGGCCCTCCCCAACTAGCGGGGGGAGAGACCCAGTACTTC. Its protein is CASGPPQLAGGETQYF.